The present TCR beta chain was sequenced within a study of cytomegalovirus exposure and HLA in healthy donors. PCR employed 60 Vbeta and 13 Jbeta primers. Measured with immunoSEQ multiplex PCR; TCRdb has only the in-frame clones, and not every one. The data show 130,000 or so clones, over 60% seen once. Germline V gene lookup returns CDR1 SGDLS and CDR2 YYNGEE. V was cut by 3 bases and J by 5 bases, with 11 bases left in between. The CDR3 runs 13 residues. The sequenced sample consisted of PBMCs. V usage is TRBV9 and J usage is TRBJ2-5; the D gene is possibly TRBD2 (6 bases). This receptor was obtained from a female donor in good health and CMV-seropositive. As DNA, the CDR3 is TGTGCCAGCAGCGGGGGGGTTGGGGAGACCCAGTACTTC. Amino acid sequence: CASSGGVGETQYF.